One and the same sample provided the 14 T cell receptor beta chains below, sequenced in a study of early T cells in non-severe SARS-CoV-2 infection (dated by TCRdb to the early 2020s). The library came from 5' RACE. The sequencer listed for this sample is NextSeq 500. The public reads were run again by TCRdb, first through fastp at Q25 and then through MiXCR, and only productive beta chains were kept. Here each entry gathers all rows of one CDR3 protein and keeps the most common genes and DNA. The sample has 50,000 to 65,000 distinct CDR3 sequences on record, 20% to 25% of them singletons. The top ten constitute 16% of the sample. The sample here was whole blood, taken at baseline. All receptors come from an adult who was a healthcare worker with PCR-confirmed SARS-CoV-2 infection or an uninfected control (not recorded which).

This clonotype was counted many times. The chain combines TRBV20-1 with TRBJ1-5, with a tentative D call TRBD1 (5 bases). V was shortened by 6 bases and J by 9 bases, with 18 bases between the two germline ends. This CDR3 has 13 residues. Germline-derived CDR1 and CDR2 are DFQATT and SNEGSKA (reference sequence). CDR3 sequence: CSAKSPGSGPQHF. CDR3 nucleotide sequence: TGCAGTGCCAAATCCCCAGGGTCAGGGCCCCAGCATTTT.

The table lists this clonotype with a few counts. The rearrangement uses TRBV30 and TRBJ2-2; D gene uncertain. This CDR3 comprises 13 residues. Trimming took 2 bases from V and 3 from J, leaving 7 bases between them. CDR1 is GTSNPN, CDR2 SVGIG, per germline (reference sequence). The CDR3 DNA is TGTGCCTGGAGTTCGCAGGACACCGGGGAGCTGTTTTTT. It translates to CAWSSQDTGELFF.

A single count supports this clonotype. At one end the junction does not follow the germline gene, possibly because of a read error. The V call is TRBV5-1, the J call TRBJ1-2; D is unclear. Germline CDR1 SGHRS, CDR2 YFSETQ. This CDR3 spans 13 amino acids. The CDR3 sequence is CASRSVSNSGYTF. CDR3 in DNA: TGCGCCAGCAGGAGTGTCTCCAACTCTGGCTACACCTTC.

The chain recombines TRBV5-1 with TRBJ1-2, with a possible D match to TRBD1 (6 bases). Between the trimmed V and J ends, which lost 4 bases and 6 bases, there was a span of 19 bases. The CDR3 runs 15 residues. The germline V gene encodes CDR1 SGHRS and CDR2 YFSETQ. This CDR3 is CASSPPGGLSDGYTF. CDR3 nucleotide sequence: TGCGCCAGCAGCCCCCCCGGGGGCCTGAGCGATGGCTACACCTTC.

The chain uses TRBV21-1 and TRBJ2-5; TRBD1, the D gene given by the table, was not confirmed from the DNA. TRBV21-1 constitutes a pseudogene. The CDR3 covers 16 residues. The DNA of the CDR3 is TGTGCCAGCAGCAGGATAACCGGGACCAAGGAAGAGACCCAGTACTTC. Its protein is CASSRITGTKEETQYF.

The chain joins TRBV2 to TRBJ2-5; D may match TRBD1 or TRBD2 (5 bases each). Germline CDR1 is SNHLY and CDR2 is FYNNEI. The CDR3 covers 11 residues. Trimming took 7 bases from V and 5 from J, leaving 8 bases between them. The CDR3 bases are TGTGCCAGCACCAGGGAGGAGACCCAGTACTTC. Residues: CASTREETQYF.

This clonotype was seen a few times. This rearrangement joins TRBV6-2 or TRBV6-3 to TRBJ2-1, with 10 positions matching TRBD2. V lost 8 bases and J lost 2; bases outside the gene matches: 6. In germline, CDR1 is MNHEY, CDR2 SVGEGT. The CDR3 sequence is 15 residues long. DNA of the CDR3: TGTGCCAGCTGGTCTAGCGGGGGTACCTACAATGAGCAGTTCTTC. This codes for CASWSSGGTYNEQFF.

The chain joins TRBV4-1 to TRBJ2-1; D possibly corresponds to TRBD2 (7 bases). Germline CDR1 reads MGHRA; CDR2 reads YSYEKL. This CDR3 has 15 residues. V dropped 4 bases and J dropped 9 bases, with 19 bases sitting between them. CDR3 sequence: CASSRGRGGPREQFF. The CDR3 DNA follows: TGCGCCAGCAGCCGGGGTAGGGGGGGCCCTCGTGAGCAGTTCTTC.

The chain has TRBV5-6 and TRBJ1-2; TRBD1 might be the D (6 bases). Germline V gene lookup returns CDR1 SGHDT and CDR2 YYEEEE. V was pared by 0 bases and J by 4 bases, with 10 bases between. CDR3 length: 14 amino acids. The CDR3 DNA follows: TGTGCCAGCAGCTTGGCCAGGGGTGGCTATGGCTACACCTTC. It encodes CASSLARGGYGYTF.

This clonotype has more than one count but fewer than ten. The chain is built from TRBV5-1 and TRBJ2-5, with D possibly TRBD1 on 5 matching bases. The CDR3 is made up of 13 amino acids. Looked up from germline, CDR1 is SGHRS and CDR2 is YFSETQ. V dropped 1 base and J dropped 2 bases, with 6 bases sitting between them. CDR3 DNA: TGCGCCAGCAGCTTGCAGGGACAAGAGACCCAGTACTTC. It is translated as CASSLQGQETQYF.

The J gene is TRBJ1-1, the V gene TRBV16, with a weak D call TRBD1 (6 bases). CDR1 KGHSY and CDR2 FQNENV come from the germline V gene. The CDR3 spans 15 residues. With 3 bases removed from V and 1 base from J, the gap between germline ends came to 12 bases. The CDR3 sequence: CASSQATGRNTEAFF. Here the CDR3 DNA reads TGTGCCAGCAGCCAGGCTACAGGGAGGAACACTGAAGCTTTCTTT.

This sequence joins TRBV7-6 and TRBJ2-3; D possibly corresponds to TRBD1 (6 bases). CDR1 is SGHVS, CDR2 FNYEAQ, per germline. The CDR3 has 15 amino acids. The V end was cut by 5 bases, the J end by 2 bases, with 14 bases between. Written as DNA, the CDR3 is TGTGCCAGCAGCCAAACTCCGGGACACACAGATACGCAGTATTTT. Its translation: CASSQTPGHTDTQYF. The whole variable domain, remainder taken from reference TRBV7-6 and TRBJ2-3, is GAGVSQSPRYKVTKRGQDVALRCDPISGHVSLYWYRQALGQGPEFLTYFNYEAQQDKSGLPNDRFSAERPEGSISTLTIQRTEQRDSAMYRCASSQTPGHTDTQYFGPGTRLTVL.

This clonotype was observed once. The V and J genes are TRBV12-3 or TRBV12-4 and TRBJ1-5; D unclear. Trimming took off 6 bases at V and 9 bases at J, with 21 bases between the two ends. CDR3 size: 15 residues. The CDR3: CASRPGDQGISPQHF. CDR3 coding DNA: TGTGCCAGCAGGCCGGGAGACCAAGGTATATCGCCCCAGCATTTT.

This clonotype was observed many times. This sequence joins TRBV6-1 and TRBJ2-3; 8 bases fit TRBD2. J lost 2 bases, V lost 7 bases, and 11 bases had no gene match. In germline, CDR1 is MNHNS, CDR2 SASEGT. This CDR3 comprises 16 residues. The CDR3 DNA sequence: TGTGCCAGCACTAGGTCCGCGGGGGGACCCACAGATACGCAGTATTTT. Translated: CASTRSAGGPTDTQYF.